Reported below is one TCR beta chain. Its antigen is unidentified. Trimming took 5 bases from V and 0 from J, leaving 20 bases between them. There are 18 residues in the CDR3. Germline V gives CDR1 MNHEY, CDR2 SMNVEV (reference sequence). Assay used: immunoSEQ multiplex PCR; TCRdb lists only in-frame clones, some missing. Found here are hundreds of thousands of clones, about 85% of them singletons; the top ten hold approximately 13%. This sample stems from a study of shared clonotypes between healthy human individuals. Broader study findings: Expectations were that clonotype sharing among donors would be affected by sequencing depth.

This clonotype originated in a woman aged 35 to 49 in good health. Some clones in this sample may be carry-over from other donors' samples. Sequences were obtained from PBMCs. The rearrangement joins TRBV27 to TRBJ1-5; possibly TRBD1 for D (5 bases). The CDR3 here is CASSPRGGDAYSNQPQHF. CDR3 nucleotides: TGTGCCAGCAGTCCCCGGGGGGGGGACGCTTATAGCAATCAGCCCCAGCATTTT.